Given below is one T cell receptor (beta chain) in context. The data originate from a study of T cell changes during pregnancy in multiple sclerosis. The method was immunoSEQ multiplex PCR; TCRdb's version includes in-frame clones alone and lacks a portion of them. Here the sample spans about 52,000 clones, 85% to 95% being singletons. Per germline, CDR1 MNHNY and CDR2 SVGAGI (reference sequence). The V segment lost 6 bases and the J segment 4 bases; nucleotides outside the gene matches: 7. The CDR3 contains 14 residues. This receptor was taken from a female donor with multiple sclerosis, enrolled in a pregnancy study. The chain has TRBV6-6 and TRBJ2-5; 8 bases line up with TRBD2. The source material was CD4+ T cells from peripheral blood mononuclear cells, sampled in the third trimester of pregnancy. This CDR3 reads CASRPTSGGETQYF. CDR3 sequence (DNA): TGTGCCAGCAGACCCACCAGCGGGGGAGAGACCCAGTACTTC.